Presented here are 32 T cell receptor beta chains from one specimen sequenced in a study of shared clonotypes between healthy human individuals. The protocol was immunoSEQ multiplex PCR, while the TCRdb copy is restricted to in-frame clones and leaves out a portion. Of 2,500,000 or so clones in the sample, 85% to 95% were seen once. Sequenced material: naive CD4+ T cells sorted from blood. The subset was: CD45RA+ positively selected. Every receptor here comes from a man aged 18-30 years in good health.

The V gene is TRBV6-6, the J gene TRBJ2-7; D is unclear. Germline V gene lookup returns CDR1 MNHNY and CDR2 SVGAGI (reference sequence). Trimming shortened V by 7 bases and J by 0 bases, and 13 bases separated the two germline ends. The CDR3 loop spans 14 amino acids. CDR3 in amino acids: CASTPRWGSYEQYF. The CDR3 DNA follows: TGTGCCAGCACTCCCAGATGGGGCTCCTACGAGCAGTACTTC.

The chain joins TRBV14 to TRBJ1-4; D gene ambiguous. This CDR3 region has 14 residues. V was clipped by 0 bases and J by 13 bases, with 15 bases between them. Germline V lookup: CDR1 SGHDN, CDR2 FVKESK. The CDR3 is CASSQDTSRYRLFF. CDR3 coding DNA: TGTGCCAGCAGCCAAGATACCAGTAGGTACAGACTGTTTTTT. Filled out from reference TRBV14 and TRBJ1-4, the complete variable domain reads EAGVTQFPSHSVIEKGQTVTLRCDPISGHDNLYWYRRVMGKEIKFLLHFVKESKQDESGMPNNRFLAERTGGTYSTLKVQPAELEDSGVYFCASSQDTSRYRLFFGSGTQLSVL.

The chain combines TRBV19 with TRBJ1-3; no clear D gene. The length of the CDR3 is 12 residues. V was clipped by 4 bases and J by 2 bases, with 3 bases between them. CDR1 and CDR2 (germline): LNHDA, SQIVND (reference sequence). CDR3 coding DNA: TGTGCCAGTAGTACCGCTGGAAACACCATATATTTT. The encoded protein is CASSTAGNTIYF. Full variable domain (missing parts from reference TRBV19 and TRBJ1-3): DGGITQSPKYLFRKEGQNVTLSCEQNLNHDAMYWYRQDPGQGLRLIYYSQIVNDFQKGDIAEGYSVSREKKESFPLTVTSAQKNPTAFYLCASSTAGNTIYFGEGSWLTVV.

This clone occurred once. The CDR3 bases are TGCGCCAGCAGCCAAGATCCGGGACAAGAAAGCAATCAGCCCCAGCATTTT. Protein: CASSQDPGQESNQPQHF. The chain is built from TRBV4-1 and TRBJ1-5, with D tentatively TRBD1 (6 bases). The ends were cut back, 0 bases at V and 1 base at J, with 13 bases in the middle. CDR1 and CDR2 (germline): MGHRA, YSYEKL. The CDR3 covers 17 residues.

The DNA for the CDR3 is TGTGCCTGGGGGGGGGCCGCCTACGAGCAGTACTTC. This translates into CAWGGAAYEQYF. The chain joins TRBV30 to TRBJ2-7, with TRBD2 as a possible D gene (7 bases). Germline V CDR1 and CDR2: GTSNPN, SVGIG (reference sequence). The CDR3 contains 12 residues. The germline V and J ends were trimmed by 5 bases and 2 bases, with 10 bases remaining between them.

The chain has TRBV6-5 and TRBJ2-5, with 7 nucleotides matching TRBD2. CDR1 and CDR2 (germline): MNHEY, SVGAGI. The junction had 3 bases not matched to a gene; V was cut back by 4 bases and J by 1 base. The length of the CDR3 is 14 residues. Here the CDR3 DNA reads TGTGCCAGCAGTTCGGGACTACTCCAAGAGACCCAGTACTTC. This gives the protein CASSSGLLQETQYF.

This clone is a singleton in its sample. The chain carries TRBV30 and TRBJ1-6; TRBD1 aligns across 7 bases. Germline CDR1 reads GTSNPN; CDR2 reads SVGIG (reference sequence). The CDR3 runs to 13 residues. The V segment lost 7 bases and the J segment 5 bases; nucleotides outside the gene matches: 5. The CDR3 bases are TGTGCCTTCATACAGGGGAATAATTCACCCCTCCACTTT. Protein: CAFIQGNNSPLHF.

J is TRBJ2-5 and V is TRBV4-3; the D gene is possibly TRBD1 (6 bases). Germline CDR1 LGHNA, CDR2 YSLEER. V was trimmed by 4 bases and J by 4 bases, leaving 16 bases between them. The CDR3 runs 15 residues. CDR3 amino acids: CASSPGQGKGETQYF. The DNA for the CDR3 is TGCGCCAGCAGCCCGGGACAAGGCAAGGGAGAGACCCAGTACTTC.

The chain joins TRBV5-1 to TRBJ2-1, with D perhaps assigned TRBD1 or TRBD2 (6 bases each). Deletions cut 2 bases from V and 7 bases from J, with 13 bases between. The CDR3 runs 14 residues. The germline gives CDR1 SGHRS, CDR2 YFSETQ. In DNA, the CDR3 is TGCGCCAGCAGCTTCCTAGGGGGGCGAAATGAGCAGTTCTTC. Encoded protein: CASSFLGGRNEQFF.

The chain is built from TRBV5-6 and TRBJ2-7; D is unclear. The V gene lost 6 bases and the J gene lost 4 bases, with 11 bases spanning the gap. Germline V lookup: CDR1 SGHDT, CDR2 YYEEEE. The CDR3 has 12 amino acids. The CDR3, as DNA: TGTGCCAGCACTCGCACGGAATACGAGCAGTACTTC. Translated, it gives CASTRTEYEQYF. Supplemented by reference TRBV5-6 and TRBJ2-7, the full variable domain reads DAGVTQSPTHLIKTRGQQVTLRCSPKSGHDTVSWYQQALGQGPQFIFQYYEEEERQRGNFPDRFSGHQFPNYSSELNVNALLLGDSALYLCASTRTEYEQYFGPGTRLTVT.

The CDR3 sequence: CASSQGVGAETQYF. The CDR3 DNA reads as TGTGCCAGCAGCCAGGGGGTAGGGGCAGAGACCCAGTACTTC. V is TRBV11-2 and J is TRBJ2-5; 7 bases align to TRBD1. This CDR3 is built from 14 residues. Germline V gene lookup returns CDR1 SGHAT and CDR2 FQNNGV. J lost 4 bases, V lost 5 bases, and 7 bases had no gene match.

This clone was observed a single time. The chain employs TRBV15 and TRBJ1-5; D is undetermined. Trimming pared 0 bases from V and 6 bases from J, leaving 12 bases between. The CDR3 sequence is 15 residues long. Germline values: CDR1 LNHNV, CDR2 YYDKDF (reference sequence). The CDR3 loop is CATSRDGLGSQPQHF. DNA for the CDR3: TGTGCCACCAGCAGAGATGGCCTGGGGAGTCAGCCCCAGCATTTT.

This rearrangement joins TRBV14 to TRBJ2-1, with 10 bases fitting TRBD2. V lost 3 bases and J lost 9; bases outside the gene matches: 17. The CDR3 covers 18 residues. CDR1 and CDR2 (germline): SGHDN, FVKESK. CDR3 loop: CASSQSPGAGGPGSEQFF. The CDR3 DNA reads TGTGCCAGCAGCCAGTCCCCGGGAGCGGGGGGGCCGGGGAGTGAGCAGTTCTTC.

With respect to this clone: The sample holds other DNA sequences that translate to the same CDR3. The gene calls are TRBV2 and TRBJ2-2, with D possibly TRBD2 on 5 matching bases. Trimming removed 6 bases from V and 3 bases from J, with 5 bases in between. CDR3 length: 12 amino acids. Germline V gene sequence: CDR1 SNHLY, CDR2 FYNNEI. The CDR3 coding sequence is TGTGCCAGCAGGCGGGACACCGGGGAGCTGTTTTTT. This translates into CASRRDTGELFF.

The V and J genes are TRBV5-4 and TRBJ1-2; D is unresolved. Per the germline V gene, CDR1 is SGHNT and CDR2 is YYREEE (reference sequence). V lost 5 bases and J lost 8, with 19 bases in between. The CDR3 contains 14 residues. The CDR3 here is CASSSPGFGQGYTF. Here the CDR3 DNA reads TGTGCCAGCAGTTCCCCCGGGTTCGGGCAAGGCTACACCTTC.

This rearrangement joins TRBV5-4 to TRBJ1-1; no clear D. The germline V and J ends were trimmed by 4 bases and 4 bases, with 11 bases remaining between them. The CDR3 sequence is 13 residues long. The V gene's germline CDR1 is SGHNT and CDR2 YYREEE (reference sequence). The CDR3 protein is CASSREAGTEAFF. In DNA, the CDR3 is TGTGCCAGCAGCCGAGAGGCAGGCACTGAAGCTTTCTTT.

Turning to this clone: The sample carries other DNA sequences with the same CDR3. The chain is built from TRBV6-5 and TRBJ2-5; 8 bases are a match to TRBD2. After removal of 0 bases from V and 1 base from J, the junction contained 1 base not matched to a gene. The CDR3 runs to 15 residues. Germline V gene sequence: CDR1 MNHEY, CDR2 SVGAGI. The CDR3 DNA is TGTGCCAGCAGTTACTCGCGGGGGGCCCAAGAGACCCAGTACTTC. Amino acid sequence: CASSYSRGAQETQYF.

The V call is TRBV18, the J call TRBJ2-5; no clear D. The CDR3 length is 13 residues. V lost 6 bases to trimming and J lost 1 base, with 9 bases between them. Per germline, CDR1 KGHSH and CDR2 LQKENI. The CDR3 DNA is TGTGCCAGCTCCCCAGCTCCCCAAGAGACCCAGTACTTC. This codes for CASSPAPQETQYF. The full variable domain, with the rest looked up from reference TRBV18 and TRBJ2-5, is NAGVMQNPRHLVRRRGQEARLRCSPMKGHSHVYWYRQLPEEGLKFMVYLQKENIIDESGMPKERFSAEFPKEGPSILRIQQVVRGDSAAYFCASSPAPQETQYFGPGTRLLVL.

This clone was seen only once. The chain has TRBV4-2 and TRBJ2-7; 8 bases agree with TRBD1. Trimming removed 0 bases from V and 2 bases from J; junction bases left unmatched: 6. The germline gives CDR1 LGHNA, CDR2 YNFKEQ. This CDR3 is 16 amino acids long. The CDR3 DNA sequence: TGTGCCAGCAGCCAAGATGGAAGGGGACAGGCCTACGAGCAGTACTTC. This gives the protein CASSQDGRGQAYEQYF.

The chain couples TRBV18 to TRBJ2-7; D is perhaps TRBD1 (5 bases). This CDR3 is 13 amino acids long. Trimming took 0 bases from V and 6 from J, leaving 9 bases between them. Germline V lookup: CDR1 KGHSH, CDR2 LQKENI. CDR3 protein: CASSPPGVVEQYF. The CDR3 nucleotides are TGTGCCAGCTCACCACCAGGGGTGGTCGAGCAGTACTTC.

The rearrangement uses TRBV4-3 and TRBJ2-7; TRBD2 matches 10 bases. V shed 1 base and J 0 bases; nucleotides not matched to a gene: 6. The CDR3 runs to 17 residues. Germline CDR1 reads LGHNA; CDR2 reads YSLEER. CDR3 in amino acids: CASSQAAGLAASYEQYF. DNA for the CDR3: TGCGCCAGCAGCCAAGCCGCCGGACTAGCGGCCTCCTACGAGCAGTACTTC.

This clone appeared a single time. The chain employs TRBV7-9 and TRBJ1-1; TRBD1 is a possible D gene (5 bases). This CDR3 is 14 amino acids long. V was clipped by 5 bases and J by 7 bases, with 17 bases between them. Looked up from germline, CDR1 is SEHNR and CDR2 is FQNEAQ (reference sequence). Written as DNA, the CDR3 is TGTGCCAGCAGCCCTAGCAGGGTGCGGGATGAAGCTTTCTTT. Its protein is CASSPSRVRDEAFF.

V and J are TRBV6-6 and TRBJ2-1; D might be TRBD1 (6 bases). CDR3 size: 15 residues. The germline gives CDR1 MNHNY, CDR2 SVGAGI (reference sequence). V was pared by 4 bases and J by 0 bases, with 10 bases between. The CDR3 region is CASSLTGRSYNEQFF. CDR3 in DNA: TGTGCCAGCAGTTTGACAGGTCGCTCCTACAATGAGCAGTTCTTC.

The chain has TRBV7-9 and TRBJ2-3, with a possible D match to TRBD2 (5 bases). The CDR3 has 13 residues. Germline V lookup: CDR1 SEHNR, CDR2 FQNEAQ (reference sequence). Deletions cut 3 bases from V and 6 bases from J, with 10 bases between. The CDR3 DNA reads as TGTGCCAGCAGCTTTCTTGAGGGTGATACGCAGTATTTT. Translating gives CASSFLEGDTQYF.

This clone was seen just once. The V call is TRBV11-1, the J call TRBJ1-1; 7 nucleotides line up with TRBD1. The germline V gene has CDR1 SGHAT and CDR2 FQDESV (reference sequence). The V segment lost 4 bases and the J segment 4 bases; nucleotides outside the gene matches: 9. This CDR3 spans 15 amino acids. CDR3 coding DNA: TGTGCCAGCAGCTATGGAAACAGGGGAGTCACTGAAGCTTTCTTT. Translated, it gives CASSYGNRGVTEAFF.

V is TRBV4-1 and J is TRBJ2-6, with 7 nucleotides matching TRBD1. CDR1 is MGHRA, CDR2 YSYEKL, per germline. V shed 0 bases and J 2 bases; nucleotides not matched to a gene: 10. The CDR3 has 19 residues. The DNA for the CDR3 is TGCGCCAGCAGCCAAGATGTCGACAGGGTTCTTGCTGGGGCCAACGTCCTGACTTTC. It yields the protein CASSQDVDRVLAGANVLTF.

The rearrangement links TRBV7-8 to TRBJ2-3, with TRBD2 identical over 13 bases. The germline gives CDR1 SGHVS, CDR2 FQNEAQ. Unmatched junction bases numbered 6, after V lost 3 bases and J lost 6 bases. This CDR3 contains 16 residues. The CDR3 is CASSFGLAGVPDTQYF. The CDR3 DNA reads as TGTGCCAGCAGCTTCGGACTAGCGGGGGTCCCTGATACGCAGTATTTT.

V and J are TRBV5-4 and TRBJ2-7; D not certain. Germline CDR1 and CDR2: SGHNT and YYREEE (reference sequence). The V gene lost 3 bases and the J gene lost 5 bases, with 12 bases spanning the gap. CDR3 length: 13 amino acids. CDR3 loop: CASSSPSLDEQYF. In DNA, the CDR3 is TGTGCCAGCAGCTCCCCCTCGTTGGACGAGCAGTACTTC. The full variable domain, completed using reference TRBV5-4 and TRBJ2-7, is ETGVTQSPTHLIKTRGQQVTLRCSSQSGHNTVSWYQQALGQGPQFIFQYYREEENGRGNFPPRFSGLQFPNYSSELNVNALELDDSALYLCASSSPSLDEQYFGPGTRLTVT.

Of note for this clone: Other DNA sequences in this sample translate to the same CDR3. This chain connects TRBV11-2 to TRBJ2-3; unclear D gene. CDR3 length: 12 residues. V lost 3 bases and J 3 bases, leaving 4 bases between the germline ends. Germline V gives CDR1 SGHAT, CDR2 FQNNGV. In DNA form, the CDR3 reads TGTGCCAGCAGCTTGGGAACAGATACGCAGTATTTT. This translates into CASSLGTDTQYF. Together with reference TRBV11-2 and TRBJ2-3, the CDR3 gives the full variable domain: EAGVAQSPRYKIIEKRQSVAFWCNPISGHATLYWYQQILGQGPKLLIQFQNNGVVDDSQLPKDRFSAERLKGVDSTLKIQPAKLEDSAVYLCASSLGTDTQYFGPGTRLTVL.

In this sample, this clone turned up once. The chain has TRBV9 and TRBJ2-3, with D possibly matching TRBD2 (7 bases). Per the germline V gene, CDR1 is SGDLS and CDR2 is YYNGEE. The CDR3 contains 14 residues. Trimming pared 0 bases from V and 9 bases from J, leaving 14 bases between. The CDR3 spells CASSVAGGPSTQYF. Here the CDR3 DNA reads TGTGCCAGCAGCGTAGCGGGGGGCCCCTCGACGCAGTATTTT. The whole variable domain, filled in from reference TRBV9 and TRBJ2-3, reads DSGVTQTPKHLITATGQRVTLRCSPRSGDLSVYWYQQSLDQGLQFLIQYYNGEERAKGNILERFSAQQFPDLHSELNLSSLELGDSALYFCASSVAGGPSTQYFGPGTRLTVL.

V is TRBV6-6 and J is TRBJ1-1; 10 bases line up with TRBD1. Trimming cost V 8 bases and J 0 bases; bases outside gene matches: 3. The CDR3 spans 14 residues. Germline-derived CDR1 and CDR2 are MNHNY and SVGAGI (reference sequence). CDR3 sequence reads: CASDRGLMNTEAFF. The CDR3 coding sequence is TGTGCCAGCGACAGGGGGCTTATGAACACTGAAGCTTTCTTT.

The rearrangement links TRBV28 to TRBJ1-2; D is unresolved. Trimming removed 4 bases from V and 2 bases from J, with 8 bases in between. Germline loops: CDR1 MDHEN, CDR2 SYDVKM. There are 13 residues in the CDR3. The CDR3 bases are TGTGCCAGCAGTTCCACGCTGAACTATGGCTACACCTTC. This encodes CASSSTLNYGYTF.